Following are 21 T cell receptor beta chains from one sample sequenced in a study of cytomegalovirus exposure and HLA in healthy donors. It was with 60 Vbeta and 13 Jbeta primers that the PCR ran. Produced via immunoSEQ multiplex PCR; TCRdb's table is partial and in-frame only. The sample yields 100,000 to 150,000 clones, around 80% seen once. The material sequenced was PBMCs. The receptors were sampled from a man under 40 in good health and CMV-seropositive.

The CDR3 coding sequence is TGTGCCAGCAGTGCAGACATCGGAAACACCATATATTTT. Translating it yields CASSADIGNTIYF. The rearrangement links TRBV27 to TRBJ1-3, with D hard to call. There are 13 residues in the CDR3. V was trimmed by 5 bases and J by 4 bases, leaving 9 bases between them. CDR1 and CDR2 (germline): MNHEY, SMNVEV (reference sequence).

This clone occurred once. The CDR3 DNA is TGTGCCAGCATCGGTTTGGGCAGGGGAGGGACTAGTTATTCGGCCGGGGAGCTGTTTTTT. Protein: CASIGLGRGGTSYSAGELFF. V and J are TRBV2 and TRBJ2-2; 8 nucleotides match TRBD2. This CDR3 is built from 20 residues. Losses at the gene ends were 7 bases for V and 6 bases for J; bases not matched to a gene: 25. Germline values: CDR1 SNHLY, CDR2 FYNNEI.

Only one count was recorded for this clone. CDR3 coding DNA: TGTGCCAGCAGCTTTTTAGGGGATGAGCAGTACTTC. It specifies CASSFLGDEQYF. The genes are TRBV5-6 and TRBJ2-7, with D possibly TRBD1 on 5 matching bases. The V gene lost 2 bases and the J gene lost 7 bases, with 10 bases spanning the gap. Per the germline V gene, CDR1 is SGHDT and CDR2 is YYEEEE. The CDR3 contains 12 residues.

The rearrangement uses TRBV4-1 and TRBJ2-7; perhaps TRBD1 as D (5 bases). Germline V lookup: CDR1 MGHRA, CDR2 YSYEKL. The CDR3 sequence is 14 residues long. The V gene lost 1 base and the J gene lost 0 bases, with 7 bases spanning the gap. The CDR3 sequence: CASSQGQYSYEQYF. The CDR3 bases are TGCGCCAGCAGCCAAGGACAGTACTCCTACGAGCAGTACTTC.

The chain links TRBV29-1 to TRBJ2-3; tentatively, D is TRBD2 (6 bases). Germline loops: CDR1 SQVTM, CDR2 ANQGSEA. This CDR3 is 14 amino acids long. With 8 bases removed from V and 2 bases from J, the gap between germline ends came to 17 bases. The CDR3 spells CSSTGGELTDTQYF. Written as DNA, the CDR3 is TGCAGCTCCACAGGAGGGGAACTCACAGATACGCAGTATTTT.

The chain recombines TRBV7-7 with TRBJ2-1; no definite D call. CDR3 length: 13 amino acids. CDR1 and CDR2 from the germline V gene are SSHAT and FNYEAQ (reference sequence). V gave up 5 bases and J gave up 5 bases, with 10 bases separating them. CDR3 DNA: TGTGCCAGCAGCCCGAACAAAAACAATGAGCAGTTCTTC. This encodes CASSPNKNNEQFF.

J is TRBJ1-2 and V is TRBV19; perhaps TRBD1 as D (5 bases). The CDR3 is made up of 17 amino acids. Germline assignment: CDR1 LNHDA and CDR2 SQIVND (reference sequence). V was cut by 4 bases and J by 6 bases, with 24 bases left in between. The CDR3 is CASSTPLTATSVDGYTF. DNA of the CDR3: TGTGCCAGTAGTACTCCATTGACAGCTACTTCAGTGGATGGCTACACCTTC.

The chain joins TRBV27 to TRBJ2-4; TRBD2 agrees at 8 bases. J gave up 8 bases and V 7 bases, and 13 bases lay outside the gene matches. CDR3 length equals 15 residues. Germline CDR1 MNHEY, CDR2 SMNVEV (reference sequence). CDR3 nucleotide sequence: TGTGCCAGCAAGATTGGGTGGAGCGGGGGAGACATTCAGTACTTC. This gives the protein CASKIGWSGGDIQYF.

The chain combines TRBV29-1 with TRBJ2-7; the match to TRBD2 covers 7 bases. CDR3 length equals 12 residues. In germline, CDR1 is SQVTM, CDR2 ANQGSEA. The junction had 3 bases not matched to a gene; V was cut back by 4 bases and J by 3 bases. The CDR3 spells CSVVASGYEQYF. CDR3 sequence (DNA): TGCAGCGTTGTGGCTAGCGGCTACGAGCAGTACTTC.

This rearrangement joins TRBV9 to TRBJ1-5; tentatively, D is TRBD1 (5 bases). Trimming took 9 bases from V and 11 from J, leaving 30 bases between them. Germline CDR1 SGDLS, CDR2 YYNGEE. This CDR3 has 16 residues. The CDR3 nucleotides read TGTGCCAACGACACCGATACCCCTCCTTCGGGGGGGGCCCAGCATTTT. It codes for CANDTDTPPSGGAQHF.

The chain links TRBV5-4 to TRBJ1-1; 10 positions match TRBD1. V shed 4 bases and J 1 base; nucleotides not matched to a gene: 4. Germline V gives CDR1 SGHNT, CDR2 YYREEE (reference sequence). The length of the CDR3 is 15 residues. DNA of the CDR3: TGTGCCAGCAGCCCCTGGACAGGGGGGAACACTGAAGCTTTCTTT. The encoded protein is CASSPWTGGNTEAFF.

The V and J genes are TRBV4-3 and TRBJ2-6; 7 positions agree with TRBD2. Unmatched junction bases numbered 1, after V lost 0 bases and J lost 2 bases. Germline CDR1 reads LGHNA; CDR2 reads YSLEER. The CDR3 is 16 amino acids. The CDR3 here is CASSQEGGTGANVLTF. The CDR3 coding sequence is TGCGCCAGCAGCCAAGAGGGAGGGACTGGGGCCAACGTCCTGACTTTC.

The chain combines TRBV7-9 with TRBJ2-1, with D perhaps matching TRBD1 (5 bases). The CDR3 is made up of 16 amino acids. Germline V gene lookup returns CDR1 SEHNR and CDR2 FQNEAQ (reference sequence). V lost 5 bases and J 2 bases, leaving 16 bases between the germline ends. The DNA for the CDR3 is TGTGCCAGCAGCGGGGCCACCGCGTTTCCCTACAATGAGCAGTTCTTC. Translating it yields CASSGATAFPYNEQFF.

This clone has more than one count but fewer than ten. This chain links TRBV7-8 with TRBJ2-6, with D perhaps TRBD1 (6 bases). Trimming removed 5 bases at V and 0 bases at J, with 8 bases between. Germline values: CDR1 SGHVS, CDR2 FQNEAQ. The CDR3 runs to 15 residues. The CDR3 coding sequence is TGTGCCAGCAGCGCGACAGGCTCTGGGGCCAACGTCCTGACTTTC. Protein: CASSATGSGANVLTF. The variable domain in full, completed from reference TRBV7-8 and TRBJ2-6, reads GAGVSQSPRYKVAKRGQDVALRCDPISGHVSLFWYQQALGQGPEFLTYFQNEAQLDKSGLPSDRFFAERPEGSVSTLKIQRTQQEDSAVYLCASSATGSGANVLTFGAGSRLTVL.

CDR3 region: CSVVGPLNTEAFF. Written as DNA, the CDR3 is TGCAGCGTTGTGGGGCCGCTGAACACTGAAGCTTTCTTT. The chain has TRBV29-1 and TRBJ1-1, with TRBD1 as a possible D gene (5 bases). Germline V gene lookup returns CDR1 SQVTM and CDR2 ANQGSEA. This CDR3 comprises 13 residues. Trimming removed 4 bases at V and 0 bases at J, with 9 bases between.

The CDR3 region is CASSTLEGVFSGNTIYF. The CDR3, as DNA: TGTGCCAGCAGCACCCTCGAGGGAGTCTTCTCTGGAAACACCATATATTTT. The chain joins TRBV5-6 to TRBJ1-3; the D is unclear. Germline V CDR1 and CDR2: SGHDT, YYEEEE. The CDR3 covers 17 residues. V was clipped by 4 bases and J by 0 bases, with 17 bases between them. The entire variable domain, with the rest obtained from reference TRBV5-6 and TRBJ1-3, is as follows: DAGVTQSPTHLIKTRGQQVTLRCSPKSGHDTVSWYQQALGQGPQFIFQYYEEEERQRGNFPDRFSGHQFPNYSSELNVNALLLGDSALYLCASSTLEGVFSGNTIYFGEGSWLTVV.

This chain uses TRBV6-5 with TRBJ1-1; a weak D match, TRBD1 (5 bases). The V gene lost 3 bases and the J gene lost 8 bases, with 13 bases spanning the gap. The CDR3 extends over 13 amino acids. Germline CDR1 reads MNHEY; CDR2 reads SVGAGI. The chain's CDR3 is CASSYLSNREAFF. CDR3 nucleotides: TGTGCCAGCAGTTATTTAAGCAACAGGGAAGCTTTCTTT.

The chain uses TRBV6-1 and TRBJ2-4; 8 bases line up with TRBD1. This CDR3 spans 17 amino acids. V was pared by 1 base and J by 0 bases, with 5 bases of the junction left unmatched. The V gene's germline CDR1 is MNHNS and CDR2 SASEGT. The CDR3 region has the DNA TGTGCCAGCAGTGAAGTACAGGGGGTACTAGCCAAAAACATTCAGTACTTC. Translating it yields CASSEVQGVLAKNIQYF.

V is TRBV19 and J is TRBJ2-2; 7 bases are a match to TRBD2. The germline V gene has CDR1 LNHDA and CDR2 SQIVND (reference sequence). The CDR3 runs 17 residues. Germline trimming cut 8 bases from V and 5 bases from J; bases unmatched to any gene: 17. The CDR3 region is CASALAVGGRSTGELFF. The CDR3 DNA sequence: TGTGCCAGTGCCCTCGCGGTTGGCGGGAGAAGTACCGGGGAGCTGTTTTTT.

This clone was seen once. The chain carries TRBV19 and TRBJ1-2; 8 nucleotides align to TRBD1. CDR1 LNHDA and CDR2 SQIVND come from the germline V gene (reference sequence). This CDR3 region has 17 residues. Losses at the gene ends were 5 bases for V and 2 bases for J; bases not matched to a gene: 13. This chain's CDR3 is CASSPARWDRRNYGYTF. The CDR3 DNA reads TGTGCCAGTAGTCCGGCTAGGTGGGACAGGAGGAACTATGGCTACACCTTC.

This clone has a handful of counts. The chain employs TRBV27 and TRBJ1-1; D is uncertain. The CDR3 has 13 residues. The V end lost 0 bases, the J end lost 11 bases, and 13 bases lay between the germline ends. Germline CDR1 reads MNHEY; CDR2 reads SMNVEV (reference sequence). As DNA, the CDR3 is TGTGCCAGCAGTTTATCGCTCTCCACGGGGGCTTTCTTT. This gives the protein CASSLSLSTGAFF.